This T cell receptor (beta chain) comes out of a study of siplizumab effects on memory and regulatory T cells. Overall study findings and caveats: Most proliferating CD4+ or CD8+ clones, roughly 75-97%, had no naive or memory assignment. Tregs that proliferated in siplizumab cultures did not have their suppressive function confirmed. With siplizumab, mappable alloreactive CD4+ clones averaged 68.8% Treg-derived, versus more than 25% in controls. Researchers could map only a minor fraction of alloreactive clones to unstimulated subsets.

The V gene's germline CDR1 is LGHNA and CDR2 YNFKEQ. There are 16 residues in the CDR3. Trimming cost V 0 bases and J 6 bases, with 15 bases left between them. Comment on this clone: Its specificity is unknown.

This table comes from immunoSEQ multiplex PCR, and its TCRdb copy is limited to in-frame clones, with some not included. The profile shows 100,000 or so clones, around 90% of them singletons. The chain is built from TRBV4-2 and TRBJ2-1; no reliable D call. The TCR originated in a human donor in good health. Sequencing input: non-Treg CD4+ T cells sorted from blood. CDR3 in DNA: TGTGCCAGCAGCCAAGAAATAGTAAACCCCCTCAATGAGCAGTTCTTC. Translating it yields CASSQEIVNPLNEQFF.